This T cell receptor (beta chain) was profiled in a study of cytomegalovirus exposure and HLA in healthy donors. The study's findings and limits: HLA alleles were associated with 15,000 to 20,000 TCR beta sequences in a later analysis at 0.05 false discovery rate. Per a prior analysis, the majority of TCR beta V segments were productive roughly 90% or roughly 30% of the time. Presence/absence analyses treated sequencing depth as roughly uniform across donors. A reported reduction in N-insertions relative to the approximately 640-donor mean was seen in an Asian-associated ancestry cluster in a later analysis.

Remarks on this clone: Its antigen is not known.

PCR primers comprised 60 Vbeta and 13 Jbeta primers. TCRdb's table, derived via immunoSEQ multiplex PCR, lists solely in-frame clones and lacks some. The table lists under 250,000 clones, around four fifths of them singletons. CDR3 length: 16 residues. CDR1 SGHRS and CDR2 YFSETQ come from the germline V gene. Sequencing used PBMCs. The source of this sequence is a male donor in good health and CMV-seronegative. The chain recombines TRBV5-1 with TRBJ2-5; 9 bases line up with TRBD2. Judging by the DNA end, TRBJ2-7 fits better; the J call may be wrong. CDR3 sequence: CASSITTSGPSYEQYF. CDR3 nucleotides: TGCGCCAGCAGCATTACGACTAGCGGACCGTCCTACGAGCAGTACTTC.